The present entry profiles one T cell receptor beta chain with its context. The entry originates in a study of cytomegalovirus exposure and HLA in healthy donors. The CDR3 has 12 amino acids. V lost 6 bases and J lost 5, with 10 bases in between. The V gene's germline CDR1 is MNHEY and CDR2 SMNVEV (reference sequence). Both 60 Vbeta primers and 13 Jbeta primers went into the PCR. Generated by immunoSEQ multiplex PCR, the TCRdb table keeps only in-frame clones and is missing some. The sample lists about 76,000 clones; 70% to 80% were seen once. The source of this sequence is a man in his thirties or forties in good health and CMV-seronegative. What was sequenced was PBMCs. This sequence joins TRBV27 and TRBJ1-1, with D possibly matching TRBD1 (6 bases). The CDR3 coding sequence is TGTGCCAGCAGGACTACAGGGACTGAAGCTTTCTTT. Its protein product is CASRTTGTEAFF.